This TCR beta chain was documented in a study of Ad26.COV2.S vaccination and SARS-CoV-2 variants. In the case of this clone: No antigen is known for it.

Treatment here: 19 received Ad26.COV2.S at low or high dose, single or two shots; about 5 received placebo; per-sample allocation not given. The investigators took samples on day 63 after the first vaccine or placebo injection. A Boston adult aged 18-55 years was the donor. Study-wide points: Recipients of either vaccine or placebo displayed similar breadth of non-spike TCRs.

The repertoire was sequenced with immunoSEQ multiplex PCR; TCRdb's copy has only in-frame clones and lacks some. The sample yields about 440,000 clones, about 90% seen once. The receptor comes from a person between 18 and 60 years old who received the Ad26.COV2.S COVID-19 vaccine or a placebo. This sample comprised peripheral blood, obtained in a trial of Ad26.COV2.S vaccine versus placebo.

The CDR3 sequence: CASTAGRSTDTQYF. The CDR3 nucleotides read TGTGCCAGCACCGCGGGTCGGAGCACAGATACGCAGTATTTT. J is TRBJ2-3 and V is TRBV11-2, with D possibly TRBD2 on 5 matching bases. The CDR3 is 14 amino acids. Trimming removed 7 bases from V and 0 bases from J, with 11 bases in between. CDR1 and CDR2 (germline): SGHAT, FQNNGV.